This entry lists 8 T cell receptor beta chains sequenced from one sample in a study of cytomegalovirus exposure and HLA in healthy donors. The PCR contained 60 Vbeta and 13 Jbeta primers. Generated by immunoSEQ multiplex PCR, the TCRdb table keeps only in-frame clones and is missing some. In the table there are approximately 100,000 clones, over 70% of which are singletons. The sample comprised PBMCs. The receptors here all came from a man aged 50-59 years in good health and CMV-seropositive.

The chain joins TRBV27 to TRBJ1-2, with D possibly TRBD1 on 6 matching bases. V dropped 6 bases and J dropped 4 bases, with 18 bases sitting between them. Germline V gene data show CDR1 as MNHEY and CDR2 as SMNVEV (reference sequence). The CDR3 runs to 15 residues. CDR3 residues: CASRQRGNRGYGYTF. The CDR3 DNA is TGTGCCAGCAGACAGAGGGGGAATCGCGGCTATGGCTACACCTTC.

CDR3 sequence: CASWTSGSYEQYF. The CDR3 DNA follows: TGCGCCAGCTGGACTAGCGGGAGCTACGAGCAGTACTTC. This chain joins TRBV10-2 and TRBJ2-7; 13 nucleotides align to TRBD2. The CDR3 runs to 13 residues. V dropped 8 bases and J dropped 3; count of bases not matched to a gene: 1. Germline V lookup: CDR1 WSHSY, CDR2 SAAADI.

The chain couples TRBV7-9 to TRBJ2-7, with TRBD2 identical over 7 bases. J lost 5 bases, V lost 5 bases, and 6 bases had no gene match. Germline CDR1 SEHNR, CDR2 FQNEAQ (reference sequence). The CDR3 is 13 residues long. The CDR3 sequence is CASSPGGIDEQYF. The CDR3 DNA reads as TGTGCCAGCAGCCCGGGGGGTATCGACGAGCAGTACTTC.

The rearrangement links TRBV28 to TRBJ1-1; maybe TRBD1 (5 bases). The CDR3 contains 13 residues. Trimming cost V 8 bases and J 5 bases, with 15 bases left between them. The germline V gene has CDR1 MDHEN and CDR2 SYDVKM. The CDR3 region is CASRPGVETEAFF. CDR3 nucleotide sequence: TGTGCCAGCCGGCCGGGGGTGGAAACTGAAGCTTTCTTT. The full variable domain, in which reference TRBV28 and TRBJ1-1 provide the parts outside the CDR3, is DVKVTQSSRYLVKRTGEKVFLECVQDMDHENMFWYRQDPGLGLRLIYFSYDVKMKEKGDIPEGYSVSREKKERFSLILESASTNQTSMYLCASRPGVETEAFFGQGTRLTVV.

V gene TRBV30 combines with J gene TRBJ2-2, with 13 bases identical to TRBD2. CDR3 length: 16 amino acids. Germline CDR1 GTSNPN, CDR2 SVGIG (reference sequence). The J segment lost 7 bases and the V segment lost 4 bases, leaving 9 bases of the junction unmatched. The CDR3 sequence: CAWNPGLAGSGGELFF. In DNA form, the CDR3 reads TGTGCCTGGAATCCGGGACTAGCGGGATCCGGCGGGGAGCTGTTTTTT.

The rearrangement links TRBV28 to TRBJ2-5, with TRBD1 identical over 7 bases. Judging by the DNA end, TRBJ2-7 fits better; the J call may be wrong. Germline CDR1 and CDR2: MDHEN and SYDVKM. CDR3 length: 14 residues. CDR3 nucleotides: TGTGCCAGCAAAAATCCGGGACAGTTCTACGAGCAGTACTTC. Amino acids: CASKNPGQFYEQYF.

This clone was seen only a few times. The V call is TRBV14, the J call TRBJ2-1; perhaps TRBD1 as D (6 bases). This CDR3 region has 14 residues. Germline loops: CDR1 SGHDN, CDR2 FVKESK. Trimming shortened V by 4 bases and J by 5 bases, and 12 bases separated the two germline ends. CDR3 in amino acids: CASSPRQVDNEQFF. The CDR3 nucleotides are TGTGCCAGCAGCCCCCGACAGGTGGACAATGAGCAGTTCTTC.

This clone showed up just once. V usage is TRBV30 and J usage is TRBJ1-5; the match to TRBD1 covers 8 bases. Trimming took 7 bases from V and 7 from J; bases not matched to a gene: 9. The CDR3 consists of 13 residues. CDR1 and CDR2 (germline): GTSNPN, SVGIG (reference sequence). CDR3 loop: CASGQGRGQPQHF. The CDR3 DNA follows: TGTGCCTCCGGACAGGGACGGGGGCAGCCCCAGCATTTT. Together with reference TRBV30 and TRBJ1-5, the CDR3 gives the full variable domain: SQTIHQWPATLVQPVGSPLSLECTVEGTSNPNLYWYRQAAGRGLQLLFYSVGIGQISSEVPQNLSASRPQDRQFILSSKKLLLSDSGFYLCASGQGRGQPQHFGDGTRLSIL.